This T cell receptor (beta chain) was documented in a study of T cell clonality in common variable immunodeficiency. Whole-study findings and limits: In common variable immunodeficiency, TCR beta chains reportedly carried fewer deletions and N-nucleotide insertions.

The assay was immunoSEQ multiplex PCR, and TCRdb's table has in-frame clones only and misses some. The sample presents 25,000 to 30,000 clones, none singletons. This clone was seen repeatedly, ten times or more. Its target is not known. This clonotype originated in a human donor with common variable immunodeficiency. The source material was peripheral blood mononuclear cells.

The CDR3 here is CASSRPGTYTDTQYF. The CDR3 bases that were read are TGTGCCAGCTCACGCCCCGGGACTTACACAGATACG. This sequence joins TRBV18 and TRBJ2-3, with D maybe TRBD2 (6 bases). The read terminates 3 residues ahead of where the CDR3 ends, so the germline J gene completes it. The V end was cut by 4 bases, the J end by 2 bases, with 13 bases between. CDR3 length: 15 residues. Per germline, CDR1 KGHSH and CDR2 LQKENI.